Below, 8 T cell receptor beta chains from the same sample are listed, as sequenced in a study of T cell repertoires in cytomegalovirus infection. TCRdb analysed the reads with MiXCR anew, one entry per CDR3 protein. This table holds some 130,000 distinct CDR3 sequences, more than 7% found once. Sequenced material: PBMCs. The receptor set was obtained from a human donor in good health (CMV status not recorded). Some clones in this sample may be carry-over from other donors' samples.

This clonotype was detected ten times or more. This chain uses TRBV5-8 with TRBJ1-2; D call uncertain. Looked up from germline, CDR1 is SGHTS and CDR2 is YDEGEE. V lost 4 bases and J 4 bases, leaving 17 bases between the germline ends. The CDR3 is made up of 15 amino acids. Written as DNA, the CDR3 is TGTGCCAGCAGCCTAGGTGGAGGGTCTCTCTATGGCTACACCTTC. It codes for CASSLGGGSLYGYTF.

This clonotype is a singleton in its sample. The rearrangement links TRBV19 to TRBJ1-1; 9 bases map to TRBD1. V lost 2 bases to trimming and J lost 8 bases; unmatched junction nucleotides: 9. Germline-derived CDR1 and CDR2 are LNHDA and SQIVND (reference sequence). The CDR3 totals 15 residues. The CDR3 here is CASSIIPGQGIEAFF. The DNA for the CDR3 is TGTGCCAGTAGTATAATTCCGGGACAGGGAATAGAAGCTTTCTTT.

The V and J genes are TRBV2 and TRBJ2-1; TRBD2 agrees at 10 bases. The ends lost 2 bases at V and 3 bases at J; junction bases unmatched: 1. This CDR3 contains 15 residues. Germline assignment: CDR1 SNHLY and CDR2 FYNNEI. Written as DNA, the CDR3 is TGTGCCAGCAGTGAACTAGCGGGGGTCTACAATGAGCAGTTCTTC. Residues: CASSELAGVYNEQFF.

This clonotype was detected many times. The chain has TRBV7-2 and TRBJ2-6; D is perhaps TRBD1 or TRBD2 (5 bases each). The germline CDR1 and CDR2 sequences are SGHTA and FQGNSA. The CDR3 is 18 residues long. Trimming took 4 bases from V and 0 from J, leaving 16 bases between them. CDR3 DNA: TGTGCCAGCAGCTCCCTTGGGACCCCGGTCTCTGGGGCCAACGTCCTGACTTTC. Translated: CASSSLGTPVSGANVLTF.

In this sample, this clonotype turned up a few times. V gene TRBV29-1 combines with J gene TRBJ1-1; D not certain. Trimming cost V 8 bases and J 1 base, with 14 bases left between them. CDR1 is SQVTM and CDR2 is ANQGSEA in the germline V gene. The CDR3 contains 13 residues. This CDR3 reads CSPWARGNTEAFF. The DNA for the CDR3 is TGCAGCCCATGGGCCCGTGGGAACACTGAAGCTTTCTTT.

This clonotype was detected a few times. V gene TRBV18 combines with J gene TRBJ1-1, with a tentative D call TRBD1 (6 bases). Germline V gene lookup returns CDR1 KGHSH and CDR2 LQKENI. Trimming took off 2 bases at V and 1 base at J, with 11 bases between the two ends. This CDR3 is 15 amino acids long. Here the CDR3 reads CASSPTGQQNTEAFF. The CDR3 DNA follows: TGTGCCAGCTCACCAACAGGGCAACAGAACACTGAAGCTTTCTTT.

This clonotype showed up many times. The chain carries TRBV20-1 and TRBJ2-3; 8 bases are a match to TRBD2. From germline, CDR1 is DFQATT and CDR2 SNEGSKA (reference sequence). With V trimmed by 1 base and J by 6 bases, 9 bases remained unmatched. The CDR3 covers 15 residues. DNA of the CDR3: TGCAGTGCTAGAGCCCCCACGGGGGGGCAGGATACGCAGTATTTT. Translating gives CSARAPTGGQDTQYF.

The table lists this clonotype with a few counts. The chain joins TRBV12-3 or TRBV12-4 to TRBJ1-3; D ambiguous. The CDR3 has 11 amino acids. Trimming left V 8 bases short and J 2 bases short, with 4 bases between. This chain's CDR3 is CASGAGNTIYF. In nucleotides, the CDR3 is TGTGCCAGCGGGGCTGGAAACACCATATATTTT.